Below, one T cell receptor beta chain is given with its context. The V and J ends lost 1 base and 8 bases respectively, with 6 bases between them. The CDR3 is 11 residues long. Looked up from germline, CDR1 is SGDLS and CDR2 is YYNGEE. From the PCR reads, TCRdb called clonotypes with MiXCR, one entry per CDR3 protein. Counted here are over 85,000 distinct CDR3 sequences, about half occurring once; the ten biggest clones make up roughly 12%. The entry originates in a study of CDR3 diversity in severe acne. The clonotype originates from a male donor with acne. Sequencing input: blood. V gene TRBV9 combines with J gene TRBJ1-2; no clear D gene. The CDR3 nucleotides read TGTGCCAGCAGCGTAAATCACGGCTACACCTTC. It specifies CASSVNHGYTF.